The clone carrying this TCR beta chain turned up a few times. The data derive from a study of T-cell reconstitution after alpha-beta-depleted transplantation in children. V was pared by 0 bases and J by 6 bases, with 5 bases of the junction left unmatched. Germline V gives CDR1 SGHVS, CDR2 FQNEAQ. The CDR3 is 16 amino acids. For TCRbeta, the library was prepared with unique molecular identifiers. TCRdb re-called the PCR reads with MiXCR, one entry per CDR3 protein. Here the sample spans hundreds of thousands of distinct CDR3 sequences, over 25% being singletons. The sample was PBMCs from the stem cell graft donor, taken from the stem cell graft. This clonotype was sampled from a human donor who donated a stem cell graft to a child with aplastic anemia. This chain uses TRBV7-8 with TRBJ1-6; 7 bases fit TRBD1. CDR3 loop: CASSLALAGGNSPLHF. The CDR3 nucleotides read TGTGCCAGCAGCTTAGCGTTGGCAGGGGGTAATTCACCCCTCCACTTT.